Shown below are 11 T cell receptor beta chains from a single sample sequenced in a study of blood T cell repertoires in COVID-19. Method: immunoSEQ multiplex PCR; TCRdb's copy keeps in-frame clones and lacks some. This table holds 110,000 or so clones, 80% to 90% found once. The material sequenced was peripheral blood. The receptors here all came from a man between 65 and 85 years old who had recovered from COVID-19.

CDR3 in DNA: TGTGCCAGCACCCCCCCACCATCGACAGGGAGGAACACTGAAGCTTTCTTT. The encoded protein is CASTPPPSTGRNTEAFF. V gene TRBV9 combines with J gene TRBJ1-1; 7 nucleotides line up with TRBD1. Germline trimming cut 6 bases from V and 1 base from J; bases unmatched to any gene: 15. The V gene's germline CDR1 is SGDLS and CDR2 YYNGEE. This CDR3 is built from 17 residues.

The chain employs TRBV5-1 and TRBJ2-4; TRBD2 aligns across 11 bases. CDR1 and CDR2 (germline): SGHRS, YFSETQ. Trimming removed 4 bases from V and 9 bases from J; junction bases left unmatched: 6. The CDR3 has 14 residues. CDR3 loop: CASSQLAGGTIQYF. DNA of the CDR3: TGCGCCAGCAGCCAGCTAGCGGGAGGAACCATTCAGTACTTC.

V is TRBV27 and J is TRBJ2-6; D is uncertain. The CDR3 is 17 residues long. Germline V gene data show CDR1 as MNHEY and CDR2 as SMNVEV (reference sequence). Trimming shortened V by 3 bases and J by 0 bases, and 12 bases separated the two germline ends. CDR3 bases: TGTGCCAGCAGTTTTTACGGTCTGTCCTCTGGGGCCAACGTCCTGACTTTC. Protein product: CASSFYGLSSGANVLTF.

V gene TRBV28 combines with J gene TRBJ1-5; 12 positions match TRBD1. The CDR3 sequence is 17 residues long. Germline CDR1 is MDHEN and CDR2 is SYDVKM. V gave up 1 base and J gave up 5 bases; unmatched junction bases: 6. CDR3 DNA sequence: TGTGCCAGCAGTTTATCCGGGGGACAGGGGGCCCATCAGCCCCAGCATTTT. This sequence encodes CASSLSGGQGAHQPQHF.

The chain uses TRBV18 and TRBJ1-6; D gene ambiguous. CDR1 KGHSH and CDR2 LQKENI come from the germline V gene. The CDR3 is 14 residues long. V lost 3 bases, J lost 6 bases, and 9 bases lay in between. The CDR3 region is CASSPRVLNSPLHF. Here the CDR3 DNA reads TGTGCCAGCTCACCCCGGGTACTTAATTCACCCCTCCACTTT.

The chain joins TRBV21-1 to TRBJ1-5; the D call TRBD1 from the table was never checked on the DNA. TRBV21-1 corresponds to a pseudogene. The CDR3 totals 16 residues. The CDR3 DNA sequence: TGTGCCAGCGCCAGGACAGGGGCCCATTACAATCAGCCCCAGCATTTT. Its translation: CASARTGAHYNQPQHF.

The gene calls are TRBV15 and TRBJ2-4; D might be TRBD2 (6 bases). This CDR3 has 15 residues. The V end was cut by 3 bases, the J end by 1 base, with 10 bases between. Germline CDR1 is LNHNV and CDR2 is YYDKDF (reference sequence). Here the CDR3 reads CATSRTSGAKNIQYF. In DNA form, the CDR3 reads TGTGCCACCAGCAGGACTAGTGGTGCCAAAAACATTCAGTACTTC.

The chain couples TRBV9 to TRBJ2-3, with TRBD1 as a possible D gene (6 bases). The CDR3 sequence is 14 residues long. CDR1 and CDR2 from the germline V gene are SGDLS and YYNGEE. V lost 5 bases and J 4 bases, leaving 14 bases between the germline ends. CDR3 nucleotide sequence: TGTGCCAGCAGTCGTACAGGGATTTCAGATACGCAGTATTTT. Its protein product is CASSRTGISDTQYF.

The rearrangement links TRBV28 to TRBJ2-2, with 9 bases matching TRBD1. This CDR3 contains 16 residues. Trimming took 7 bases from V and 1 from J; bases not matched to a gene: 7. CDR1 and CDR2 (germline): MDHEN, SYDVKM. Written as DNA, the CDR3 is TGTGCCAGCATCCAACGGGACAGGGTGAACACCGGGGAGCTGTTTTTT. Its protein product is CASIQRDRVNTGELFF.

The V call is TRBV6-4, the J call TRBJ2-2, with 8 bases that match TRBD2. After removal of 6 bases from V and 7 bases from J, the junction contained 7 bases not matched to a gene. The CDR3 length is 14 residues. Germline values: CDR1 MRHNA, CDR2 SNTAGT. The CDR3 region has the DNA TGTGCCAGCAGAAGAATAGCGGGATACGGGGAGCTGTTTTTT. Amino acid sequence: CASRRIAGYGELFF.

This clone showed up just once. V and J are TRBV5-1 and TRBJ2-7; TRBD1 matches at 8 bases. The CDR3 runs 15 residues. The J segment lost 6 bases and the V segment lost 3 bases, leaving 11 bases of the junction unmatched. From germline, CDR1 is SGHRS and CDR2 YFSETQ. The CDR3: CASSSDRGGYGEQYF. DNA of the CDR3: TGCGCCAGCAGCTCCGACAGGGGAGGTTACGGCGAGCAGTACTTC.